The 22 T cell receptor beta chains below all came from one sample that was sequenced in a study of CD8+ T cells in alopecia areata. RNA extraction and reverse transcription yielded cDNA as sequencing template. Clones were sequenced by immunoSEQ multiplex PCR, and TCRdb holds only the in-frame ones, with some missing. Here the sample spans 200,000 or so clones, 50% to 60% being singletons. Material: CD4+ T cells sorted from blood, obtained at week 0. These receptors came from a human donor with alopecia areata.

The rearrangement links TRBV5-1 to TRBJ2-1; D is undetermined. The CDR3 runs to 15 residues. The V gene's germline CDR1 is SGHRS and CDR2 YFSETQ. V dropped 0 bases and J dropped 9 bases, with 16 bases sitting between them. CDR3 region: CASSLDGTGTSEQFF. CDR3 DNA: TGCGCCAGCAGCTTGGATGGAACGGGTACAAGTGAGCAGTTCTTC.

This chain uses TRBV7-9 with TRBJ1-2, with unresolved D. CDR1 is SEHNR, CDR2 FQNEAQ, per germline (reference sequence). This CDR3 contains 15 residues. V was cut by 1 base and J by 6 bases, with 15 bases left in between. The CDR3 reads CASSLGLGIENGYTF. The DNA for the CDR3 is TGTGCCAGCAGCTTAGGTCTGGGGATTGAGAATGGCTACACCTTC.

This clone was counted only a few times. This rearrangement joins TRBV7-9 to TRBJ1-3; D may be TRBD1 (5 bases). CDR3 length: 14 residues. The V and J ends lost 2 bases and 2 bases respectively, with 7 bases between them. Germline V gene data show CDR1 as SEHNR and CDR2 as FQNEAQ (reference sequence). The chain's CDR3 is CASSLLQAGNTIYF. The DNA for the CDR3 is TGTGCCAGCAGCTTATTACAGGCTGGAAACACCATATATTTT.

In this sample, this clone turned up a few times. The genes are TRBV29-1 and TRBJ2-3; TRBD2 agrees at 8 bases. This CDR3 is built from 14 residues. The germline CDR1 and CDR2 sequences are SQVTM and ANQGSEA. V lost 8 bases and J lost 3; bases outside the gene matches: 10. The CDR3 DNA sequence: TGCAGCCAGTCTAGCGGGCTTGAAACAGATACGCAGTATTTT. This encodes CSQSSGLETDTQYF.

V and J are TRBV27 and TRBJ1-5, with 9 bases that match TRBD1. This CDR3 comprises 15 residues. The V gene end was trimmed by 4 bases and the J gene end by 4 bases; junction bases not matched to a gene: 5. Germline CDR1 and CDR2: MNHEY and SMNVEV (reference sequence). The CDR3 DNA follows: TGTGCCAGCAGTTCCTACGGGACAGGGAATCAGCCCCAGCATTTT. This encodes CASSSYGTGNQPQHF.

V and J are TRBV1 and TRBJ2-3; the table's D gene call, TRBD2, was not cross checked with the DNA. TRBV1 is a recognized pseudogene. CDR3 length equals 17 residues. The chain's CDR3 is CTSSQDALAGVIDTQYF. The DNA of the CDR3 is TGCACCAGCAGCCAAGATGCCCTAGCGGGGGTGATAGATACGCAGTATTTT.

This clone was seen a handful of times. The chain employs TRBV29-1 and TRBJ2-7, with TRBD1 identical over 8 bases. There are 15 residues in the CDR3. V shed 0 bases and J 2 bases; nucleotides not matched to a gene: 6. Germline V gives CDR1 SQVTM, CDR2 ANQGSEA. CDR3 protein: CSVEERQGAAYEQYF. The CDR3 nucleotides are TGCAGCGTTGAAGAGCGGCAGGGGGCAGCCTACGAGCAGTACTTC.

The V gene is TRBV7-3, the J gene TRBJ1-2, with TRBD1 matching 10 bases. The CDR3 covers 14 residues. V was clipped by 3 bases and J by 3 bases; unmatched bases: 1. Germline V gives CDR1 SGHTA, CDR2 FQGTGA. This CDR3 is CASSLGTGDYGYTF. CDR3 in DNA: TGTGCCAGCAGCTTGGGGACAGGGGACTATGGCTACACCTTC.

This clone showed up just once. The rearrangement joins TRBV7-3 to TRBJ2-7; unclear D gene. CDR1 and CDR2 (germline): SGHTA, FQGTGA. The length of the CDR3 is 13 residues. V dropped 4 bases and J dropped 3 bases, with 10 bases sitting between them. The CDR3 DNA reads TGTGCCAGCAGCTCCCCCGAAAACTACGAGCAGTACTTC. This gives the protein CASSSPENYEQYF. Combining the CDR3 with reference TRBV7-3 and TRBJ2-7 gives the whole variable domain GAGVSQTPSNKVTEKGKYVELRCDPISGHTALYWYRQSLGQGPEFLIYFQGTGAADDSGLPNDRFFAVRPEGSVSTLKIQRTERGDSAVYLCASSSPENYEQYFGPGTRLTVT.

In this sample, this clone turned up a few times. The V and J genes are TRBV11-2 and TRBJ2-7; possible D gene TRBD2, 5 bases. The CDR3 is 16 residues long. Per the germline V gene, CDR1 is SGHAT and CDR2 is FQNNGV. V lost 5 bases, J lost 4 bases, and 21 bases lay in between. CDR3 protein: CASSAPRDTSFYEQYF. Written as DNA, the CDR3 is TGTGCCAGCAGCGCGCCCCGGGATACCTCTTTTTACGAGCAGTACTTC.

As to this clone: Other nucleotide sequences in the sample specify the same CDR3. This sequence joins TRBV5-1 and TRBJ1-1; the D is unclear. Germline values: CDR1 SGHRS, CDR2 YFSETQ. V lost 0 bases and J lost 2, with 5 bases in between. This CDR3 is built from 13 residues. CDR3 bases: TGCGCCAGCAGCTTGGGGTCCAACACTGAAGCTTTCTTT. Its translation is CASSLGSNTEAFF.

A note on this clone: A much larger clonotype is one base distant, so this may be a read error. V usage is TRBV6-6 and J usage is TRBJ2-7, with 8 bases lining up with TRBD1. Germline values: CDR1 MNHNY, CDR2 SVGAGI (reference sequence). With V trimmed by 6 bases and J by 5 bases, 3 bases remained unmatched. The CDR3 totals 12 residues. The CDR3 DNA reads TGTGCCAGCAGCCTACAGGGGGACGAGCAGTACTTC. This gives the protein CASSLQGDEQYF.

The J gene is TRBJ1-1, the V gene TRBV6-5; tentatively, D is TRBD1 (5 bases). CDR3 length: 14 amino acids. The V end lost 2 bases, the J end lost 5 bases, and 12 bases lay between the germline ends. Germline-derived CDR1 and CDR2 are MNHEY and SVGAGI. The CDR3 region is CASSYPGRETEAFF. CDR3 in DNA: TGTGCCAGCAGTTACCCGGGACGAGAGACTGAAGCTTTCTTT.

The rearrangement uses TRBV4-1 and TRBJ1-2; 8 bases agree with TRBD1. Germline V lookup: CDR1 MGHRA, CDR2 YSYEKL. The CDR3 has 13 residues. V dropped 1 base and J dropped 7; count of bases not matched to a gene: 2. The CDR3 loop reads CASSQGDRGGYTF. Here the CDR3 DNA reads TGCGCCAGCAGCCAAGGCGACAGGGGTGGCTACACCTTC.

This chain uses TRBV30 with TRBJ1-5, with TRBD1 identical over 9 bases. With 2 bases clipped from V and 4 bases from J, the junction kept 12 bases outside the gene matches. There are 17 residues in the CDR3. Germline CDR1 GTSNPN, CDR2 SVGIG (reference sequence). CDR3 region: CAWSSTRGGTGNQPQHF. In DNA, the CDR3 is TGTGCCTGGAGTTCCACACGGGGGGGGACAGGGAATCAGCCCCAGCATTTT.

This clone was found a few times. The V call is TRBV4-1, the J call TRBJ2-1; D uncertain. Germline assignment: CDR1 MGHRA and CDR2 YSYEKL. The V and J ends lost 5 bases and 6 bases respectively, with 8 bases between them. CDR3 size: 12 residues. The CDR3 is CASSYNLNEQFF. In DNA, the CDR3 is TGCGCCAGCAGCTACAACCTCAATGAGCAGTTCTTC.

The chain has TRBV6-1 and TRBJ2-5; 7 bases are a match to TRBD2. This CDR3 comprises 15 residues. Germline assignment: CDR1 MNHNS and CDR2 SASEGT. The junction had 15 bases not matched to a gene; V was cut back by 4 bases and J by 10 bases. The CDR3 DNA follows: TGTGCCAGCAGTGCCCGAGCGGGACCCACGGAAGACCAGTACTTC. Translation gives CASSARAGPTEDQYF.

The chain employs TRBV9 and TRBJ2-5; D may correspond to TRBD1 or TRBD2 (5 bases each). V was pared by 5 bases and J by 4 bases, with 15 bases between. Germline V gene lookup returns CDR1 SGDLS and CDR2 YYNGEE. The CDR3 extends over 14 amino acids. CDR3 sequence (DNA): TGTGCCAGCAGTCCGAGTATGAGGGGAGAGACCCAGTACTTC. This translates into CASSPSMRGETQYF.

V and J are TRBV29-1 and TRBJ2-4; no definite D call. The CDR3 totals 14 residues. The V and J ends lost 2 bases and 0 bases respectively, with 8 bases between them. Germline-derived CDR1 and CDR2 are SQVTM and ANQGSEA. The CDR3: CSVESNEAKNIQYF. Written as DNA, the CDR3 is TGCAGCGTTGAATCGAACGAAGCCAAAAACATTCAGTACTTC.

This clone was seen a few times. The V gene is TRBV7-9, the J gene TRBJ1-4; no definite D call. The CDR3 runs 15 residues. V lost 1 base and J 5 bases, leaving 11 bases between the germline ends. CDR1 is SEHNR and CDR2 is FQNEAQ in the germline V gene (reference sequence). In nucleotides, the CDR3 is TGTGCCAGCAGCTTAGATGGATCTTTCAATGAAAAACTGTTTTTT. Translation: CASSLDGSFNEKLFF.

This clone was counted once. The chain combines TRBV29-1 with TRBJ2-5; D is possibly TRBD1 or TRBD2 (6 bases each). The end of the DNA fits TRBJ2-7 better, so the J call may be wrong. CDR1 SQVTM and CDR2 ANQGSEA come from the germline V gene. The CDR3 spans 14 residues. This chain's CDR3 is CSVGEDSGAYEQYF. The CDR3 region has the DNA TGCAGCGTTGGGGAGGACAGTGGGGCCTACGAGCAGTACTTC.

This clone was detected a few times. The chain combines TRBV7-9 with TRBJ2-7; unclear D gene. The CDR3 runs 13 residues. With 7 bases removed from V and 7 bases from J, the gap between germline ends came to 17 bases. From germline, CDR1 is SEHNR and CDR2 FQNEAQ (reference sequence). Here the CDR3 reads CASTERDVGEQYF. In DNA, the CDR3 is TGTGCCAGCACCGAGCGAGATGTGGGGGAGCAGTACTTC. Together with reference TRBV7-9 and TRBJ2-7, the CDR3 gives the full variable domain: DTGVSQNPRHKITKRGQNVTFRCDPISEHNRLYWYRQTLGQGPEFLTYFQNEAQLEKSRLLSDRFSAERPKGSFSTLEIQRTEQGDSAMYLCASTERDVGEQYFGPGTRLTVT.